This T cell receptor beta chain was identified in a study of CD8+ T cells in alopecia areata. cDNA reverse transcribed from extracted RNA served as the sequencing template. TCRdb keeps only in-frame clones here, not all; method: immunoSEQ multiplex PCR. Among 150,000 to 200,000 clones listed, just under 65% were seen once. With 1 base clipped from V and 4 bases from J, the junction kept 5 bases outside the gene matches. CDR1 is LGHNA and CDR2 is YNFKEQ in the germline V gene. The CDR3 runs 16 residues. Treatment here: oral pan-JAK inhibitor, 5-10 mg twice daily. Sequences were derived from CD4+ T cells sorted from blood, sampled around week 50, from a patient treated with tofacitinib. This receptor was obtained from a human donor with alopecia areata. The chain combines TRBV4-2 with TRBJ2-3, with 10 bases that match TRBD1. CDR3 bases: TGTGCCAGCAGCCAAGGGAGACAGGGGGCCGCAGATACGCAGTATTTT. Translation: CASSQGRQGAADTQYF.